This TCR beta chain was identified during a study of cytomegalovirus exposure and HLA in healthy donors. Trimming took 0 bases from V and 3 from J, leaving 11 bases between them. The CDR3 covers 15 residues. Germline CDR1 reads LGHNA; CDR2 reads YNFKEQ. The study's findings and limits: The majority of CMV-associated TCR beta chains were reported as apparently HLA-restricted in a later analysis.

This clone was seen a single time. Its antigen is unidentified. PCR involved 60 Vbeta and 13 Jbeta primers. Profiled with immunoSEQ multiplex PCR; TCRdb holds only in-frame clones, not every one. Here the sample spans approximately 130,000 clones, about 80% being singletons. V and J are TRBV4-2 and TRBJ1-2; D remains ambiguous. This TCR was sampled from a woman in her 50s in good health and CMV-seronegative. The specimen was PBMCs. For the CDR3, the DNA is TGTGCCAGCAGCCAAGATCGGGGATCCTACTATGGCTACACCTTC. Translating it yields CASSQDRGSYYGYTF.